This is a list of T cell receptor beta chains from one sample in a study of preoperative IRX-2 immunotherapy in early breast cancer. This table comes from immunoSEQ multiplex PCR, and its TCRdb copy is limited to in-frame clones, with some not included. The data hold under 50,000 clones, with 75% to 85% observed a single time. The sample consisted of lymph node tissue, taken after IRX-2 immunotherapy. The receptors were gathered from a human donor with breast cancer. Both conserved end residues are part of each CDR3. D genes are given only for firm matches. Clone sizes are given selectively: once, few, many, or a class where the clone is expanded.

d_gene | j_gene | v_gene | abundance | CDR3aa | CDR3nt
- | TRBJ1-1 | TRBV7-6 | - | CASSSARGLVGTEAFF | TGTGCCAGCAGCAGCGCACGGGGTTTAGTAGGCACTGAAGCTTTCTTT
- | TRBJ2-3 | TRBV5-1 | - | CASSLDTSPTDTQYF | TGCGCCAGCAGCTTGGATACCTCCCCCACAGATACGCAGTATTTT
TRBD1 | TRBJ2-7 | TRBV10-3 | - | CAISEIGTGIGEQYF | TGTGCCATCAGTGAGATCGGGACAGGTATTGGCGAGCAGTACTTC
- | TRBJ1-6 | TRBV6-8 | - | CASSYSAGHRSSYNSPLHF | TGTGCCAGCAGTTACTCGGCAGGGCACCGTAGCTCCTATAATTCACCCCTCCACTTT
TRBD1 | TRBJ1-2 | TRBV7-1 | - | CASSGGQGFGYTF | TGTGCCAGCAGCGGGGGACAGGGCTTCGGCTACACCTTC
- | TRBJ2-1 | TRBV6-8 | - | CATHSGTSRDNEQFF | TGTGCCACACATTCCGGGACAAGTAGGGACAATGAGCAGTTCTTC
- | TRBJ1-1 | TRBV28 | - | CASSLSAGGYLGIRPYTEAFF | TGTGCCAGCAGTTTATCGGCCGGGGGGTATCTCGGAATTCGGCCCTACACTGAAGCTTTCTTT
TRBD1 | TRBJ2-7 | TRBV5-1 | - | CASSSGQGINEQYF | TGCGCCAGCAGCTCGGGACAGGGGATTAACGAGCAGTACTTC
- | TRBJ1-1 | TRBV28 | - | CASSLLTPGSSTEAFF | TGTGCCAGCAGTTTACTCACCCCAGGCTCCAGTACTGAAGCTTTCTTT
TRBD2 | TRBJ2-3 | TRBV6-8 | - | CAISSAGYTDTQYF | TGTGCCATCAGTTCAGCGGGGTACACAGATACGCAGTATTTT
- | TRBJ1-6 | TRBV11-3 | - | CASSLGTPNSPLHF | TGTGCCAGCAGCTTAGGCACACCAAATTCACCCCTCCACTTT
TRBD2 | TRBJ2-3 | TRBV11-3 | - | CASSPGLAIDTQYF | TGTGCCAGCAGCCCGGGACTAGCTATAGATACGCAGTATTTT
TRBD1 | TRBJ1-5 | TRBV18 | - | CASSPTGTGTGPQHF | TGTGCCAGCTCACCAACCGGGACAGGGACGGGGCCCCAGCATTTT
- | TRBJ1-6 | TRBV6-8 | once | CASSYLAGGNSPLHF | TGTGCCAGCAGTTACCTCGCAGGTGGAAATTCACCCCTCCACTTT
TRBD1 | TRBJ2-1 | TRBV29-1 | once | CSVRQGATEQFF | TGCAGCGTCCGACAGGGCGCGACTGAGCAGTTCTTC
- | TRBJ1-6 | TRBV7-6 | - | CASSLVASGQGNSPLHF | TGTGCCAGCAGCTTAGTCGCTTCGGGTCAGGGTAATTCACCCCTCCACTTT
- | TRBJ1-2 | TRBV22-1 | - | CASSPSASLRGYTF | TGTGCCAGCAGTCCATCAGCGTCCCTCCGTGGCTACACCTTC
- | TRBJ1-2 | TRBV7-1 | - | CASRLTGNYGYTF | TGTGCCAGCAGACTAACAGGGAACTATGGCTACACCTTC
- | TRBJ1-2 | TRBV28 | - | CASNIPGQVYGYTF | TGTGCCAGCAACATTCCGGGACAAGTCTATGGCTACACCTTC
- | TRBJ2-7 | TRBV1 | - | CASSQDPLTGEIPHEQYF | TGCGCCAGCAGCCAAGATCCACTCACCGGGGAGATACCCCACGAGCAGTACTTC
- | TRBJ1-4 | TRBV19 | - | CASRIGGNEKLFF | TGTGCCAGTAGAATTGGGGGTAATGAAAAACTGTTTTTT
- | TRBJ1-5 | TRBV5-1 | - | CASSLVAGSNQPQHF | TGCGCCAGCAGCTTGGTGGCCGGTAGCAATCAGCCCCAGCATTTT
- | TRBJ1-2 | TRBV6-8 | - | CASSLQGTYGYTF | TGTGCCAGCAGTCTACAGGGTACCTATGGCTACACCTTC
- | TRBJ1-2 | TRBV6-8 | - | CASSYSLGLNYGYTF | TGTGCCAGCAGTTACTCGCTAGGACTCAACTATGGCTACACCTTC
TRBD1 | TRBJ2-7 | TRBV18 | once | CASSRGQGVSYEQYF | TGTGCCAGCTCACGGGGACAGGGGGTCTCATACGAGCAGTACTTC
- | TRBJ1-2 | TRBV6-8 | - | CASSSLGGASEGGYTF | TGTGCCAGCAGCTCCCTCGGGGGAGCCTCCGAGGGTGGCTACACCTTC
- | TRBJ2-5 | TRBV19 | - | CASSMRYQETQYF | TGTGCCAGTAGTATGAGGTACCAAGAGACCCAGTACTTC
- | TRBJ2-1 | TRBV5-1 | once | CASTQDISVGNSYNEQFF | TGCGCCAGCACCCAAGATATTTCCGTAGGTAACTCCTACAATGAGCAGTTCTTC
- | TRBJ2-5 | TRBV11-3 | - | CASSTGPFQETQYF | TGTGCCAGCAGCACGGGACCTTTCCAAGAGACCCAGTACTTC
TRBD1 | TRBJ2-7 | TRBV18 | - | CASSRAGTGDYEQYF | TGTGCCAGCTCGCGGGCCGGGACAGGGGATTACGAGCAGTACTTC
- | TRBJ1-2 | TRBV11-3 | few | CASSSFLGRGAGYTF | TGTGCCAGCAGCTCCTTCCTGGGGCGAGGGGCTGGCTACACCTTC
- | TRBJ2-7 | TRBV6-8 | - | CASSLRESSYEQYF | TGTGCCAGCAGTTTACGGGAGAGCTCCTACGAGCAGTACTTC
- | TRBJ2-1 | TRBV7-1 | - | CASSLTGAGNEQFF | TGTGCCAGCAGCTTAACGGGAGCCGGAAATGAGCAGTTCTTC
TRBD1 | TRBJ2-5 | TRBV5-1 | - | CASSPDRGLFETQYF | TGCGCCAGCAGCCCGGACAGGGGTCTTTTTGAGACCCAGTACTTC
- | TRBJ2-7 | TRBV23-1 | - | CASSQDKSSSYEQYF | TGCGCCAGCAGCCAAGATAAATCTAGCTCCTACGAGCAGTACTTC
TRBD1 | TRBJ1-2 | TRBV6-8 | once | CASSYSTDRADGYTF | TGTGCCAGCAGTTACTCGACGGACAGGGCAGATGGCTACACCTTC
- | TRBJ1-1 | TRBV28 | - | CASSLQGTEAFF | TGTGCCAGCAGTTTACAGGGGACTGAAGCTTTCTTT
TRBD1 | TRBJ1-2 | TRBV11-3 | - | CASSLSRDRGIYGYTF | TGTGCCAGCAGCTTAAGTAGGGACAGGGGGATCTATGGCTACACCTTC
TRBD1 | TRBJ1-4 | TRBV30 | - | CAWSKGQGIGEKLFF | TGTGCCTGGAGTAAGGGACAGGGGATAGGGGAAAAACTGTTTTTT
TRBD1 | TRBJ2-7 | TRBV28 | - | CASTLAGTGSYEQYF | TGTGCCAGCACCCTGGCCGGGACAGGGAGCTACGAGCAGTACTTC
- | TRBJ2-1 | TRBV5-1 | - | CASSWDTSSYNEQFF | TGCGCCAGCAGCTGGGACACCAGCTCCTACAATGAGCAGTTCTTC
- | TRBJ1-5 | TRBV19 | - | CASSIGAGQPQHF | TGTGCCAGTAGTATTGGGGCCGGCCAGCCCCAGCATTTT
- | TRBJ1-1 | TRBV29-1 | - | CSARDTYTEAFF | TGCAGCGCTCGGGACACTTACACTGAAGCTTTCTTT
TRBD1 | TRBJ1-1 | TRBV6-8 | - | CAISVGTAEAFF | TGTGCCATCAGTGTAGGGACAGCCGAAGCTTTCTTT
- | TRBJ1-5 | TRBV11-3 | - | CASSPGQGHNQPQHF | TGTGCCAGCAGCCCAGGGCAGGGACACAATCAGCCCCAGCATTTT
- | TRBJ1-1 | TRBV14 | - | CASSRQENTEAFF | TGTGCCAGCAGTCGACAAGAGAACACTGAAGCTTTCTTT
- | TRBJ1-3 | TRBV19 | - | CAVARGSGNTIYF | TGTGCCGTAGCTCGCGGCTCTGGAAACACCATATATTTT
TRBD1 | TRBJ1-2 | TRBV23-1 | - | CASSPGTDYGYTF | TGCGCCAGCAGCCCAGGGACAGACTATGGCTACACCTTC
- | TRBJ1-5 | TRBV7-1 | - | CASSLGVGQPQHF | TGTGCCAGCAGCTTAGGGGTGGGGCAGCCCCAGCATTTT
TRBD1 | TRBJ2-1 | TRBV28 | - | CASSRYVQGSSYNEQFF | TGTGCCAGCAGTCGTTATGTACAGGGGAGCTCCTACAATGAGCAGTTCTTC
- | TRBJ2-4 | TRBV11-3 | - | CASSLGGATANIQYF | TGTGCCAGCAGCTTAGGCGGGGCAACGGCCAACATTCAGTACTTC
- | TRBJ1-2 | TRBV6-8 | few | CASSYGANYGYTF | TGTGCCAGCAGTTACGGCGCGAACTATGGCTACACCTTC
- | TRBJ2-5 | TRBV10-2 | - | CASSESTGPKETQYF | TGCGCCAGCAGTGAGTCGACAGGACCCAAAGAGACCCAGTACTTC
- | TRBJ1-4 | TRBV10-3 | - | CAISESGATNEKLFF | TGTGCCATCAGTGAGTCGGGGGCAACTAATGAAAAACTGTTTTTT
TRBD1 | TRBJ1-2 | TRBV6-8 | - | CASIALSGTGGGYGYTF | TGTGCCAGCATCGCACTTTCGGGGACAGGGGGCGGCTATGGCTACACCTTC
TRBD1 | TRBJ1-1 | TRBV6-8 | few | CASSDVPGQVRAFF | TGTGCCAGCAGTGACGTTCCGGGACAGGTTCGAGCTTTCTTT
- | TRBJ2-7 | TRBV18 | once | CASSPLLSVGRSYEQYF | TGTGCCAGCTCACCCCTACTCTCGGTGGGTCGCTCCTACGAGCAGTACTTC
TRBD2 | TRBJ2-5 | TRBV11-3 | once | CASSGGGGKETQYF | TGTGCCAGCAGCGGGGGGGGTGGAAAAGAGACCCAGTACTTC
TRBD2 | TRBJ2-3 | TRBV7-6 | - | CASSRGTSGVRTDTQYF | TGTGCCAGCAGCCGGGGGACTAGCGGGGTTCGCACAGATACGCAGTATTTT
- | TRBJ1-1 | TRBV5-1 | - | CASSPDVPRGNTEAFF | TGCGCCAGCAGCCCAGACGTCCCGAGGGGGAACACTGAAGCTTTCTTT